This is a list of T cell receptor beta chains from one sample in a study of blood T cell repertoires in COVID-19. TCRdb's table, derived via immunoSEQ multiplex PCR, lists solely in-frame clones and lacks some. This sample has around 300,000 clones; approximately 90% occur once, and the top ten carry approximately 4%. The sample consisted of peripheral blood. Receptors originate from a woman aged 45 to 65 with active or convalescent COVID-19. CDR3s include the opening cysteine and the closing phenylalanine or tryptophan. The D gene is left open where the match is weak. Size is omitted from some rows. Given values are once, few, many or a class for expanded clones.

D: -; V: TRBV19; J: TRBJ1-5; size: -; DNA: TGTGCCAGTAGTATTAGGGGTCCGAGGCGAGGCAATCAGCCCCAGCATTTT; CDR3: CASSIRGPRRGNQPQHF
D: TRBD2; V: TRBV5-1; J: TRBJ2-5; size: -; DNA: TGCGCCAGCAGCTTGGCCGGGCTAGCGGGGATTGACCAGTACTTC; CDR3: CASSLAGLAGIDQYF
D: TRBD2; V: TRBV19; J: TRBJ2-1; size: once; DNA: TGTGCCAGTAGCAATCTGGGGGGGAGCTCCTACAATGAGCAGTTCTTC; CDR3: CASSNLGGSSYNEQFF
D: -; V: TRBV7-2; J: TRBJ1-1; size: -; DNA: TGTGCCAGCAGCAACTGGGACAAGGGGAATGAAGCTTTCTTT; CDR3: CASSNWDKGNEAFF
D: -; V: TRBV2; J: TRBJ2-7; size: few; DNA: TGTGCCAGCTCAGTGTTCTTTGGCGAGCAGTACTTC; CDR3: CASSVFFGEQYF
D: -; V: TRBV30; J: TRBJ1-2; size: -; DNA: TGTGCCTGCCACGGTACCTTAATTAACTATGGCTACACCTTC; CDR3: CACHGTLINYGYTF
D: TRBD1; V: TRBV29-1; J: TRBJ1-1; size: -; DNA: TGCAGCGTCCGGACAGGGGGCATGAACACTGAAGCTTTCTTT; CDR3: CSVRTGGMNTEAFF
D: -; V: TRBV27; J: TRBJ1-6; size: -; DNA: TGTGCCAGCAGTATCCAGGGTTCACCCCTCCACTTT; CDR3: CASSIQGSPLHF
D: -; V: TRBV21-1; J: TRBJ2-7; size: -; DNA: TGTGCCAGCAGCAAAGAGTCGAAGGTGGACTTTCGACGTTTC; CDR3: CASSKESKVDFRRF
D: -; V: TRBV4-2; J: TRBJ1-1; size: -; DNA: TGTGCCAGCAGCCCCCCCAGTCCAGGGGCAGGTTATAGGTCAGCTTTCTTT; CDR3: CASSPPSPGAGYRSAFF
D: -; V: TRBV29-1; J: TRBJ1-2; size: -; DNA: TGCAGCGTTCCAGACAGGAACGGCTATGGCTACACCTTC; CDR3: CSVPDRNGYGYTF
D: -; V: TRBV28; J: TRBJ2-5; size: -; DNA: TGTGCCAGCAGCCCCCGAGAGACCCAGTACTTC; CDR3: CASSPRETQYF
D: -; V: TRBV6-2/TRBV6-3; J: TRBJ1-6; size: -; DNA: TGTGCCAGCAGTGCCAGCGGGGCAGAACGCCCCTATAATTCACCCCTCCACTTT; CDR3: CASSASGAERPYNSPLHF